The rows below give T cell receptor beta chains drawn from one sample of a study of early stage breast cancer tumors. Produced via immunoSEQ multiplex PCR; TCRdb's table is partial and in-frame only. The sample has about 41,000 clones, over 60% seen once; the top ten hold roughly 7.2%. Material for sequencing was blood. The receptor source for this set is a person aged 45 to 60 with breast cancer. Both conserved end residues are part of each CDR3. The D gene is left open where the match is weak. Only some rows state a clone size, as once, few, many or a class for expanded clones.

size,J,V,D,DNA,CDR3
NA,TRBJ1-5,TRBV11-3,TRBD1,TGTGCCAGCAGCTCCCGACAGGGAGGACAGCCCCAGCATTTT,CASSSRQGGQPQHF
few,TRBJ1-2,TRBV5-1,TRBD1,TGCGCCAGCAGCTTTCAGGGGGCTGGCTACACCTTC,CASSFQGAGYTF
NA,TRBJ2-3,TRBV19,TRBD2,TGTGCCAGTACTCAGGGACTAGCGGACACAGATACGCAGTATTTT,CASTQGLADTDTQYF
NA,TRBJ2-7,TRBV9,TRBD2,TGTGCCAGCAGCGTAGCCGGCGGGAGTTTCGCCGAGCAGTACTTC,CASSVAGGSFAEQYF
once,TRBJ2-5,TRBV10-2,TRBD2,TGCGCCAGCAGCAATAGCGGGAGCGGGGAGACCCAGTACTTC,CASSNSGSGETQYF
NA,TRBJ2-2,TRBV19,NA,TGTGCCAGTAGTATAAAAGGAGACACCGGGGAGCTGTTTTTT,CASSIKGDTGELFF
NA,TRBJ1-2,TRBV28,TRBD1,TGTGCCAGCAGTTCGGACAGGGGGATCTATGGCTACACCTTC,CASSSDRGIYGYTF
NA,TRBJ2-1,TRBV7-3,TRBD2,TGTGCCAGCAGCCCCGCTAGCGGGACATACAATGAGCAGTTCTTC,CASSPASGTYNEQFF
NA,TRBJ1-1,TRBV5-1,NA,TGCGCCAGCAGCGTACAAACAGGGAACACTGAAGCTTTCTTT,CASSVQTGNTEAFF
NA,TRBJ1-1,TRBV7-2,TRBD1,TGTGCCAGCAGCAGGGAAGGACAGGGGTCCGGCGCTTTCTTT,CASSREGQGSGAFF
few,TRBJ1-6,TRBV5-1,NA,TGCGCCAGCAGCCGGGAGGGGCCCCTCCACTTT,CASSREGPLHF
NA,TRBJ2-3,TRBV4-1,TRBD2,TGCGCCAGCAGCGAGACTAGCGGGGTCTCAGATACGCAGTATTTT,CASSETSGVSDTQYF
NA,TRBJ2-6,TRBV5-1,NA,TGCGCCAGCAGCCCTGTCGCCGGTTCTGGGGCCAACGTCCTGACTTTC,CASSPVAGSGANVLTF
few,TRBJ2-1,TRBV7-7,TRBD2,TGTGCTAGCAGCTTGACCGGGACTAGCTACAATGAGCAGTTCTTC,CASSLTGTSYNEQFF
NA,TRBJ2-7,TRBV19,NA,TGTGCCAGTAGTATAAAACTGCCCTACGAGCAGTACTTC,CASSIKLPYEQYF
NA,TRBJ1-1,TRBV11-2,NA,TGTGCCAGCAGCTTAGTTCCCCGACTTATGACCACTGAAGCTTTCTTT,CASSLVPRLMTTEAFF
medium-sized,TRBJ2-7,TRBV19,TRBD2,TGTGCCAGTAGCTGGGGGGGAGCCTCCTACGAGCAGTACTTC,CASSWGGASYEQYF
few,TRBJ1-1,TRBV19,TRBD1,TGTGCCAGTAGTCCGTCGACAGGGGCGAACACTGAAGCTTTCTTT,CASSPSTGANTEAFF
NA,TRBJ2-3,TRBV27,TRBD2,TGTGCCAGCAGTTATGGGCGGGGGGGTCTAGATACGCAGTATTTT,CASSYGRGGLDTQYF
once,TRBJ2-2,TRBV11-3,NA,TGTGCCAGCAGCCATCCGGCCGGGGAGCTGTTTTTT,CASSHPAGELFF
NA,TRBJ1-3,TRBV9,TRBD1,TGTGCCAGCAGCGTATCACCGGGACAGTGGAGCTCTGGAAACACCATATATTTT,CASSVSPGQWSSGNTIYF
NA,TRBJ2-3,TRBV7-2,TRBD2,TGTGCCAGCAGCTTAGTAGCGGGGGGGCCTAATACGCAGTATTTT,CASSLVAGGPNTQYF
few,TRBJ1-3,TRBV5-5,NA,TGTGCCAGCAGCTGGGAGGCCGCTACCATATATTTT,CASSWEAATIYF
NA,TRBJ2-1,TRBV5-5,NA,TGTGCCAGCAGCTGGAGGGGTGAGGGAGGGGGTACTTGGAATGAGCAGTTCTTC,CASSWRGEGGGTWNEQFF
NA,TRBJ2-7,TRBV15,TRBD2,TGTGCCACCAGCAGAGATCTGGGAGGGGCCGAGCAGTACTTC,CATSRDLGGAEQYF
NA,TRBJ1-5,TRBV5-4,NA,TGTGCCAGCAGCTTGGACAACAATCAGCCCCAGCATTTT,CASSLDNNQPQHF
NA,TRBJ1-1,TRBV10-3,NA,TGTGCCATCAGTGCGGCGGACACTGAAGCTTTCTTT,CAISAADTEAFF
NA,TRBJ1-5,TRBV6-4,NA,TGTGCCAGCAGTGAGCAGGGCTATAGCAATCAGCCCCAGCATTTT,CASSEQGYSNQPQHF
NA,TRBJ1-2,TRBV6-5,NA,TGTGCCAGCAGTCCCCGACAGAACTATGGCTACACCTTC,CASSPRQNYGYTF
few,TRBJ1-6,TRBV5-1,TRBD1,TGCGCCAGCAGCTCTCGAAGGAGTATACGGGACAGTGAGAGCTCCTATAATTCACCCCTCCACTTT,CASSSRRSIRDSESSYNSPLHF
NA,TRBJ2-2,TRBV15,TRBD2,TGTGCCACCAGCAGACGGGGGACTAGCATTAGGACCGGGGAGCTGTTTTTT,CATSRRGTSIRTGELFF
NA,TRBJ2-7,TRBV5-6,TRBD1,TGTGCCAGCAGGAGGACAGGGGTCTACGAGCAGTACTTC,CASRRTGVYEQYF
NA,TRBJ1-2,TRBV11-3,TRBD1,TGTGCCAGCAGCCTGGGACAGGGGGTGGGCTACACCTTC,CASSLGQGVGYTF
NA,TRBJ1-1,TRBV19,NA,TGTGCCAGTAGTAGAAACCAGATGAACACTGAAGCTTTCTTT,CASSRNQMNTEAFF
many,TRBJ1-6,TRBV19,TRBD1,TGTGCCAGTAGTGTCCAGGGGGATTCACCCCTCCACTTT,CASSVQGDSPLHF
NA,TRBJ2-3,TRBV5-4,TRBD2,TGTGCCAGCATTGGGGAGAGCGGGGGGAGCAGGGATACGCAGTATTTT,CASIGESGGSRDTQYF
NA,TRBJ2-2,TRBV7-9,TRBD2,TGTGCCAGCAGCTTACGGGAGGGCCGGGAGCTGTTTTTT,CASSLREGRELFF
NA,TRBJ2-1,TRBV27,NA,TGTGCCAGCAGTTTTGCGTCAGGACTTTTCTACAATGAGCAGTTCTTC,CASSFASGLFYNEQFF
NA,TRBJ1-2,TRBV19,TRBD1,TGTGCCAGTAGTGCGGACAGGGCGGCGGTGGATCGTGGCTACACCTTC,CASSADRAAVDRGYTF
NA,TRBJ2-6,TRBV5-5,NA,TGTGCCAGCAGCTTGCTGTTCTCTGGGGCCAACGTCCTGACTTTC,CASSLLFSGANVLTF
NA,TRBJ2-5,TRBV5-4,TRBD1,TGTGCCAGCAGCCAAGGACAGGGTTTGGGACAAGAGACCCAGTACTTC,CASSQGQGLGQETQYF
NA,TRBJ1-6,TRBV6-6,TRBD1,TGTGCCAGCAGTGGTGGACAGGTTTCACCCCTCCACTTT,CASSGGQVSPLHF
NA,TRBJ2-5,TRBV11-3,NA,TGTGCCAGCAGCTTAGTGGCCAGGGTCCCCCAAGAGACCCAGTACTTC,CASSLVARVPQETQYF
NA,TRBJ2-3,TRBV7-9,TRBD1,TGTGCCAGCACCGAGGGGACAGGAGATACGCAGTATTTT,CASTEGTGDTQYF
few,TRBJ1-1,TRBV19,NA,TGTGCCAGTAGTATGTTGAGGGGGACGAACACTGAAGCTTTCTTT,CASSMLRGTNTEAFF
NA,TRBJ2-2,TRBV27,NA,TGTGCCAGCAGTCTCACAGGGTTAGTGAACACCGGGGAGCTGTTTTTT,CASSLTGLVNTGELFF
NA,TRBJ1-5,TRBV23-1,NA,TGCGCCAGCAGCTCGTCGCCGGCGGTTCAGCCCCAGCATTTT,CASSSSPAVQPQHF
NA,TRBJ1-5,TRBV5-6,TRBD1,TGTGCCAGCAGTCCAACAGGGGCCAATCAGCCCCAGCATTTT,CASSPTGANQPQHF
NA,TRBJ2-3,TRBV6-5,NA,TGTGCCAGCAGTTACAGCAGCACAGATACGCAGTATTTT,CASSYSSTDTQYF
few,TRBJ2-3,TRBV5-6,TRBD2,TGTGCCAGCAGCTGGGACCAGCGGGAGACAGATACGCAGTATTTT,CASSWDQRETDTQYF
NA,TRBJ1-1,TRBV10-3,TRBD1,TGTGCCATTCAAAAGGGGGCGGAGGGCACTGAAGCTTTCTTT,CAIQKGAEGTEAFF
NA,TRBJ2-7,TRBV21-1,NA,TGTGCCAGCAGCAAACTCGTCGGGGAGGCTGCTCGGAGCGAGCAGTACTTC,CASSKLVGEAARSEQYF
NA,TRBJ1-2,TRBV7-9,NA,TGTGCCAGCAGCTCGACAGTTAACTATGGCTACACCTTC,CASSSTVNYGYTF
NA,TRBJ2-3,TRBV11-2,TRBD1,TGTGCCAGCAGCTCCCGTACAGGGGGCGCAGCAGATACGCAGTATTTT,CASSSRTGGAADTQYF
NA,TRBJ2-2,TRBV4-3,TRBD1,TGCGCCAGCAGCCCCATGGGGACAGGGGGCCGCACCGGGGAGCTGTTTTTT,CASSPMGTGGRTGELFF